This TCR beta chain is from a study of Tregs in tolerant kidney transplant recipients. Data came from immunoSEQ multiplex PCR; TCRdb stores just in-frame clones and leaves some out. The top ten clones hold 0.46% of a sample with about 100,000 clones, over 85% of them seen once. Per the germline V gene, CDR1 is SEHNR and CDR2 is FQNEAQ (reference sequence). J lost 6 bases, V lost 3 bases, and 12 bases had no gene match. The CDR3 totals 17 residues. This TCR was sampled from a human donor who received a combined kidney and bone marrow transplant. The V and J genes are TRBV7-9 and TRBJ2-5, with TRBD2 matching over 11 bases. This material consisted of CD4+ T cells from blood, taken before the transplant. CDR3 sequence: CASSFRSITSGRQTQYF. The CDR3 DNA follows: TGTGCCAGCAGCTTCAGATCCATTACTAGCGGGAGACAGACCCAGTACTTC.